This TCR beta chain originates from a study of cytomegalovirus exposure and HLA in healthy donors. Study details: The 90 to 150 validation repertoires used the same platform as the 650 to 750 first-cohort repertoires, a later analysis reported. Study results and limitations: It was confirmed in vitro that three of the CMV-associated chains were specific for CMV antigens.

The CDR3 spans 15 residues. V gave up 3 bases and J gave up 7 bases; unmatched junction bases: 9. Germline V gene data show CDR1 as SGHTA and CDR2 as FQGTGA. Using immunoSEQ multiplex PCR, the repertoire was profiled, and TCRdb retains in-frame clones only, with some absent. The data hold roughly 270,000 clones, with roughly 90% observed a single time. With regard to this clone: Its antigen is undetermined.

The sequencing input was PBMCs. This receptor was taken from a woman younger than 35 in good health and CMV-seronegative. The rearrangement joins TRBV7-3 to TRBJ2-1; 7 nucleotides match TRBD2. DNA of the CDR3: TGTGCCAGCAGCTTCCAAGCGGGGACCTTAAATGAGCAGTTCTTC. Translated: CASSFQAGTLNEQFF. The variable domain in full, completed from reference TRBV7-3 and TRBJ2-1, reads GAGVSQTPSNKVTEKGKYVELRCDPISGHTALYWYRQSLGQGPEFLIYFQGTGAADDSGLPNDRFFAVRPEGSVSTLKIQRTERGDSAVYLCASSFQAGTLNEQFFGPGTRLTVL.